A single sample gave rise to the 18 T cell receptor beta chains below, sequenced in a study of monozygotic twins with inflammatory bowel disease. For each CDR3 protein, TCRdb gives one entry from its re-call of the 5' RACE reads, without DNA. This table lists 110,000 to 150,000 distinct CDR3 sequences. Material for sequencing was blood. The receptors come from a human donor with ulcerative colitis or Crohn's disease, or a healthy co-twin of an affected twin (not recorded which).

The chain is built from TRBV19 and TRBJ2-4; without DNA, the TCRdb call of TRBD1 cannot be checked. CDR1 and CDR2 (germline): LNHDA, SQIVND (reference sequence). CDR3 length: 13 residues. This CDR3 is CASSPRDPGIQYF.

The chain is built from TRBV5-1 and TRBJ2-3. This CDR3 region has 15 residues. From germline, CDR1 is SGHRS and CDR2 YFSETQ. This CDR3 reads CASSAGSASTDTQYF. The entire variable domain, with the rest obtained from reference TRBV5-1 and TRBJ2-3, is as follows: KAGVTQTPRYLIKTRGQQVTLSCSPISGHRSVSWYQQTPGQGLQFLFEYFSETQRNKGNFPGRFSGRQFSNSRSEMNVSTLELGDSALYLCASSAGSASTDTQYFGPGTRLTVL.

CDR3 residues: CSARVPQGYQETQYF. The gene calls are TRBV20-1 and TRBJ2-5. Germline V gives CDR1 DFQATT, CDR2 SNEGSKA (reference sequence). This CDR3 is built from 15 residues.

The V and J genes are TRBV7-2 and TRBJ2-3. Germline lookup yields CDR1 SGHTA and CDR2 FQGNSA. The CDR3 contains 15 residues. CDR3 amino acids: CASSLALVSTDTQYF.

The chain has TRBV30 and TRBJ2-7; the D call from TCRdb, TRBD2, cannot be confirmed without DNA. CDR3 length equals 14 residues. CDR1 GTSNPN and CDR2 SVGIG come from the germline V gene (reference sequence). CDR3 in amino acids: CAWSSRWQAGRQYF.

This chain links TRBV29-1 with TRBJ1-1. There are 11 residues in the CDR3. Germline V lookup: CDR1 SQVTM, CDR2 ANQGSEA. CDR3 protein: CSVALNTEAFF.

The chain combines TRBV30 with TRBJ1-5. This CDR3 region has 14 residues. CDR1 is GTSNPN, CDR2 SVGIG, per germline (reference sequence). CDR3 region: CAWSGRLGRQPQHF. Based on the CDR3 plus reference TRBV30 and TRBJ1-5, the full variable domain is SQTIHQWPATLVQPVGSPLSLECTVEGTSNPNLYWYRQAAGRGLQLLFYSVGIGQISSEVPQNLSASRPQDRQFILSSKKLLLSDSGFYLCAWSGRLGRQPQHFGDGTRLSIL.

The J gene is TRBJ2-7, the V gene TRBV5-5; the TCRdb D gene call, TRBD2, has no DNA to confirm it. CDR3 length equals 14 residues. Germline V gene lookup returns CDR1 SGHKS and CDR2 YYEKEE (reference sequence). The CDR3 sequence is CASSLSAGGYEQYF.

The V call is TRBV28, the J call TRBJ2-2; TCRdb reports TRBD2, a call that lacks DNA to check it against. This CDR3 is built from 17 residues. Per the germline V gene, CDR1 is MDHEN and CDR2 is SYDVKM. CDR3 loop: CASSRLLAGANTGELFF.

This chain connects TRBV5-1 to TRBJ2-4; lacking DNA, the TRBD2 call made by TCRdb goes unchecked. CDR3 size: 13 residues. Germline CDR1 reads SGHRS; CDR2 reads YFSETQ. CDR3 amino acids: CASSLGGDNIQYF.

The rearrangement joins TRBV18 to TRBJ2-3; lacking DNA, the TRBD2 call made by TCRdb goes unchecked. Germline CDR1 is KGHSH and CDR2 is LQKENI. This CDR3 has 16 residues. The CDR3 sequence: CASSSSEGRATDTQYF.

The gene calls are TRBV11-2 and TRBJ2-1. This CDR3 has 16 residues. Germline V gene lookup returns CDR1 SGHAT and CDR2 FQNNGV. The CDR3 region is CASSSRWPSSYNEQFF.

The chain is built from TRBV20-1 and TRBJ1-4; the TCRdb call, TRBD1, lacks DNA for checking. CDR1 is DFQATT and CDR2 is SNEGSKA in the germline V gene (reference sequence). The CDR3 sequence is 13 residues long. The CDR3 loop is CSAQQGVNEKLFF.

The J gene is TRBJ2-3, the V gene TRBV7-2. Per the germline V gene, CDR1 is SGHTA and CDR2 is FQGNSA. The CDR3 covers 14 residues. The CDR3 spells CASSFRRITDTQYF.

The rearrangement uses TRBV5-4 and TRBJ2-5; TCRdb's D call of TRBD2 is untestable without DNA. The V gene's germline CDR1 is SGHNT and CDR2 YYREEE (reference sequence). The length of the CDR3 is 15 residues. The CDR3 sequence is CASSLKREYQETQYF.

This clonotype shows up as medium-sized by frequency. This chain links TRBV7-9 with TRBJ2-5; the TRBD2 assignment by TCRdb is unverifiable without DNA. In germline, CDR1 is SEHNR, CDR2 FQNEAQ (reference sequence). This CDR3 is built from 18 residues. CDR3 sequence reads: CASSLLLLTSGAEETQYF.

This sequence joins TRBV4-2 and TRBJ2-4. CDR1 and CDR2 (germline): LGHNA, YNFKEQ. The CDR3 is 15 residues long. The CDR3 sequence: CASSQDRESRDIQYF.

The chain employs TRBV20-1 and TRBJ2-1; TCRdb picks TRBD2, but there is no DNA to check that call. There are 14 residues in the CDR3. CDR1 is DFQATT, CDR2 SNEGSKA, per germline (reference sequence). The CDR3 sequence: CSASKLARYNEQFF.